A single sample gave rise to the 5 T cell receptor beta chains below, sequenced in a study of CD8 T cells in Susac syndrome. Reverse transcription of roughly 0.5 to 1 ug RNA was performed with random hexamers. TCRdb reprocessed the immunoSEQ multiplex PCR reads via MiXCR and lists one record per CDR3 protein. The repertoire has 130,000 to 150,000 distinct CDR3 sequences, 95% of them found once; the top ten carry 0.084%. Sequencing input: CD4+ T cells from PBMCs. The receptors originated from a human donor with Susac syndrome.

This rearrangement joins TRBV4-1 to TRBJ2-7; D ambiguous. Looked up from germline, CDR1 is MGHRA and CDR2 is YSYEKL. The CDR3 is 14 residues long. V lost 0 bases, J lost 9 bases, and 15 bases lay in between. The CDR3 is CASSQDPPARRQYF. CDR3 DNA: TGCGCCAGCAGCCAAGATCCCCCCGCCCGAAGGCAGTACTTC.

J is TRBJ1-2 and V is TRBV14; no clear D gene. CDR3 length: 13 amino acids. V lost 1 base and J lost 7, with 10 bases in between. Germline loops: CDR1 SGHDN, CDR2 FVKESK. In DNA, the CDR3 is TGTGCCAGCAGCCAAGTTCGCGGGGTTGGCTACACCTTC. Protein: CASSQVRGVGYTF.

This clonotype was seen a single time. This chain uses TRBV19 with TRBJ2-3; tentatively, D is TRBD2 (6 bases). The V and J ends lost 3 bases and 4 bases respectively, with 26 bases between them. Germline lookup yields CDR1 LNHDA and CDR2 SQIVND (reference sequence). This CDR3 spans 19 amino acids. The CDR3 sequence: CASSIPRGRSPYSSDTQYF. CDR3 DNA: TGTGCCAGTAGTATCCCGAGAGGGAGGAGCCCCTATTCCTCAGATACGCAGTATTTT.

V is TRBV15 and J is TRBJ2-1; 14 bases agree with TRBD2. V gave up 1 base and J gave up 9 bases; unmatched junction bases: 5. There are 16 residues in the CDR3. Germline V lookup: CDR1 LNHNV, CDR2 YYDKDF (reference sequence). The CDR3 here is CATSRAGTSGSGEQFF. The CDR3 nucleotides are TGTGCCACCAGCAGAGCGGGGACTAGCGGGAGCGGTGAGCAGTTCTTC.

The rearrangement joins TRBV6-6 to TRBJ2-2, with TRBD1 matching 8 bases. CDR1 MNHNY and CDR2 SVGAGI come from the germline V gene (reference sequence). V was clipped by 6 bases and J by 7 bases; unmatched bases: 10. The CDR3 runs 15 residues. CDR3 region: CASSRTGPPGGELFF. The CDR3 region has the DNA TGTGCCAGCAGCCGGACAGGGCCCCCGGGCGGGGAGCTGTTTTTT.